This TCR beta chain was recovered during a study of shared clonotypes between healthy human individuals. A word on this clone: What it binds is not known.

Profiled with immunoSEQ multiplex PCR; TCRdb holds only in-frame clones, not every one. The sample has fewer than 1.6 million clones; approximately 98.5% are singletons. Overall study findings and caveats: Naive subsets typically showed greater estimated richness than memory subsets.

Germline lookup yields CDR1 SGDLS and CDR2 YYNGEE. The length of the CDR3 is 13 residues. V dropped 3 bases and J dropped 10 bases, with 14 bases sitting between them. The sequenced material came from naive CD4+ T cells sorted from blood. The sample's subset: CD45RA+ positively selected. The receptor's source is a man aged 30 to 45 in good health. V and J are TRBV9 and TRBJ2-1; D gene uncertain. The CDR3: CASSGAPPREQFF. As DNA, the CDR3 is TGTGCCAGCAGCGGGGCCCCGCCCCGGGAGCAGTTCTTC.